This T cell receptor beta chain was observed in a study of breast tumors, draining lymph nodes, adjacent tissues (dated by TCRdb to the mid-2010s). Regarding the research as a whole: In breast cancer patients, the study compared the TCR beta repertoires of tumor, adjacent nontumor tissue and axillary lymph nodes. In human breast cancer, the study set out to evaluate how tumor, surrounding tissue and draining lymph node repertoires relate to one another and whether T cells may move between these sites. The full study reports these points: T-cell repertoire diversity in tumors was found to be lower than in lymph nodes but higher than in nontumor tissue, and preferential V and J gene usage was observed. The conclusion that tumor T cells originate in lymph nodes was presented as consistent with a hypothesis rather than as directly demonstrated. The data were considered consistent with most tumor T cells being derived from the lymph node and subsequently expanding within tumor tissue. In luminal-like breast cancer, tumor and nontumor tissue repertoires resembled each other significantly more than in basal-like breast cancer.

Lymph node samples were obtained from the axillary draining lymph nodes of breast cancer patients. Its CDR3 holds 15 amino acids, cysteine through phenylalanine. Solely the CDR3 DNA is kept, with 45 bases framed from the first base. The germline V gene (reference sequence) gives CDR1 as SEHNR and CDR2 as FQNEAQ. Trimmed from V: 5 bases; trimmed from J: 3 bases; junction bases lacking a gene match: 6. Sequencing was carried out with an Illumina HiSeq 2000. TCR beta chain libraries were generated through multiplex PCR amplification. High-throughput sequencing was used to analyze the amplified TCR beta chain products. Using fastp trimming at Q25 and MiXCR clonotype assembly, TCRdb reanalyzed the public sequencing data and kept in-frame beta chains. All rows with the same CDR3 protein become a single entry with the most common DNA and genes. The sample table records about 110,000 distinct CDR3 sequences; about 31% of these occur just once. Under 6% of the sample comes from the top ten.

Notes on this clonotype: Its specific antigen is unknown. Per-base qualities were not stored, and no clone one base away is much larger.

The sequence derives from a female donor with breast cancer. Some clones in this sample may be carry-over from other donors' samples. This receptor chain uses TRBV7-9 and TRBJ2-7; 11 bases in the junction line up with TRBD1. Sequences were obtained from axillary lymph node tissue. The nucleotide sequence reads TGTGCCAGCAGCCCTACCGGGACAGGGGGCTACGAGCAGTACTTC. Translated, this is CASSPTGTGGYEQYF.